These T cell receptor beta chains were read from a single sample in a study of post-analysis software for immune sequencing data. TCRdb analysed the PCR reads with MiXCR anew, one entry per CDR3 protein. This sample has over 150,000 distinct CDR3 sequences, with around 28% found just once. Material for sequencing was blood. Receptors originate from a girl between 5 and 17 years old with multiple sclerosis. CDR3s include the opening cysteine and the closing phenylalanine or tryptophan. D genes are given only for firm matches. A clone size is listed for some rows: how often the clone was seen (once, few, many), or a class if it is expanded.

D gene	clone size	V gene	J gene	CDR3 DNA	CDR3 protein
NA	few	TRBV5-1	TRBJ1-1	TGCGCCAGCAGCCTGTCCCGAGGGCCCGGTGCTTTCTTT	CASSLSRGPGAFF
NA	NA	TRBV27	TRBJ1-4	TGTGCCAGCAGTTCCACTCTCTTTGCAACTAATGAAAAACTGTTTTTT	CASSSTLFATNEKLFF
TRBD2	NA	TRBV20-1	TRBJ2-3	TGCAGTGCTAGTCGGGTCCTAGCGGTCAAGGGAAAAGATACGCAGTATTTT	CSASRVLAVKGKDTQYF
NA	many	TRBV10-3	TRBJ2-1	TGTGCCATCAGTGAGCCGAGGGGAAGCTCCTACAATGAGCAGTTCTTC	CAISEPRGSSYNEQFF
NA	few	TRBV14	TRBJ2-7	TGTGCCAGCAGCCAAGTCATTTACGAGCAGTACTTC	CASSQVIYEQYF
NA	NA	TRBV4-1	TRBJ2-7	TGCGCCAGCAGCCAAGGCGTTGGCGGCCCCTACGAGCAGTACTTC	CASSQGVGGPYEQYF
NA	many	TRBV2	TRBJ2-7	TGTGCCGGCGGACAACGCGGGGAGCAGTACTTC	CAGGQRGEQYF
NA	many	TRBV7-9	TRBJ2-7	TGTGCCAGCGGAAGGTCTGGTTACGAGCAGTACTTC	CASGRSGYEQYF
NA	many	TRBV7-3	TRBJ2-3	TGTGCCAGCAGCTTTCAAGCAGATACGCAGTATTTT	CASSFQADTQYF
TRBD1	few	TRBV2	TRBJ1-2	TGTGCCAGCGACAGGGGGCTCTCTGGCTACACCTTC	CASDRGLSGYTF
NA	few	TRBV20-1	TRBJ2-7	TGCAGTGCTAGGGTTGTAGAGACCCACTACGAGCAGTACTTC	CSARVVETHYEQYF
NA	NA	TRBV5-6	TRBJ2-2	TGTGCCAGCAGCTTGTGGGGAAACACCGGGGAGCTGTTTTTT	CASSLWGNTGELFF
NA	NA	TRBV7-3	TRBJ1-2	TGTGCCAGCAGCTTATCTGCAGGGAACGGCTACACCTTC	CASSLSAGNGYTF
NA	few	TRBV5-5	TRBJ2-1	TGTGCCAGCAGCTTGGCCCCCCCAAGGGTGCGGATGTACAATGAGCAGTTCTTC	CASSLAPPRVRMYNEQFF
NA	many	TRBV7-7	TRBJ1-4	TGTGCCAGCAGCCCGGGACTCCTCAAGGACGAAAAACTGTTTTTT	CASSPGLLKDEKLFF
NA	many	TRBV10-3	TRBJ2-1	TGTGCCACCGTTTACTCGGACGTGTACAATGAGCAGTTCTTC	CATVYSDVYNEQFF
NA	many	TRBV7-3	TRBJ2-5	TGTGCCAGCAGCTTAGCAAGGGGAGAGACCCAGTACTTC	CASSLARGETQYF
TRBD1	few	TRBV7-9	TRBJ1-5	TGTGCCAGCAGCTCCGGACAGGCTGATCAGCCCCAGCATTTT	CASSSGQADQPQHF
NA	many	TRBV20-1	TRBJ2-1	TGCAGTGCGACGGGATACAATGAGCAGTTCTTC	CSATGYNEQFF
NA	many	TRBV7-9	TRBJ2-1	TGTGCCAGCAGCTTTAGGCTGGTTTCAGGGAGCGAGCAGTTCTTC	CASSFRLVSGSEQFF
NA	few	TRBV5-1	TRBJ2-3	TGCGCCAGCAGCGGGGGCAGCAACACAGATACGCAGTATTTT	CASSGGSNTDTQYF
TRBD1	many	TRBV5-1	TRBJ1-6	TGCGCCAGCAGCTTAACGACAGGGTCTAATAATTCACCCCTCCACTTT	CASSLTTGSNNSPLHF
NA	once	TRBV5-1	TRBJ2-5	TGCGCCAGCAGCTTGGTCGGAATAAACAATGAGCAGTACTTC	CASSLVGINNEQYF
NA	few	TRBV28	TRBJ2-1	TGTGCCAGCAGTTTATTCGACCGGGTACCCTACAATGAGCAGTTCTTC	CASSLFDRVPYNEQFF
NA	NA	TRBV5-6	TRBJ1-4	TGTGCCAGCAGCTTGGTAGAGAATGAAAAACTGTTTTTT	CASSLVENEKLFF
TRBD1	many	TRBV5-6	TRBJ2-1	TGTGCCAGCAGCTTGGCCGGGACAGGTGATCTATATGAGCAGTTCTTC	CASSLAGTGDLYEQFF
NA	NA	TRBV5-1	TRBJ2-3	TGCGCCAGCAGCACGACTAGTCTAGATGCGCAGTATTTT	CASSTTSLDAQYF